This record looks at one T cell receptor (beta chain) sequence and its context. This CDR3 spans 14 amino acids. CDR1 is DFQATT, CDR2 SNEGSKA, per germline (reference sequence). Reanalyzing the 5' RACE reads, TCRdb keeps one entry per CDR3 protein, without DNA. The sample table includes about 260,000 distinct CDR3 sequences. These data originate in a study of T cells expressing NK-cell markers. Sequencing was carried out using blood T cells: a sorted CD56 or NKG2C T cell subset, CD4+ or CD8+ T cells, or bulk PBMC T cells (not recorded which). This sequence joins TRBV20-1 and TRBJ1-1; TCRdb proposes TRBD1, but this gene call is untestable without DNA. This TCR derives from a woman between 18 and 75 years old in good health. The CDR3 protein is CSAKSGGRPAEAFF.